This T cell receptor (beta chain) came from a study of early stage breast cancer tumors. TCRdb keeps only in-frame clones here, not all; method: immunoSEQ multiplex PCR. The data show about 69,000 clones, roughly 80% seen once. CDR1 is SGHTA, CDR2 FQGTGA, per germline. This CDR3 is 16 amino acids long. V lost 5 bases, J lost 3 bases, and 19 bases lay in between. The sequencing sample was made of blood. This chain joins TRBV7-3 and TRBJ1-2; a possible D gene is TRBD1 (5 bases). This TCR came from a person aged 40 to 49 with breast cancer. For the CDR3, the DNA is TGTGCCAGCAGCCTCCGACCGGGGGGGACCCACTATGGCTACACCTTC. Encoded protein: CASSLRPGGTHYGYTF. The full variable domain, with the rest looked up from reference TRBV7-3 and TRBJ1-2, is GAGVSQTPSNKVTEKGKYVELRCDPISGHTALYWYRQSLGQGPEFLIYFQGTGAADDSGLPNDRFFAVRPEGSVSTLKIQRTERGDSAVYLCASSLRPGGTHYGYTFGSGTRLTVV.